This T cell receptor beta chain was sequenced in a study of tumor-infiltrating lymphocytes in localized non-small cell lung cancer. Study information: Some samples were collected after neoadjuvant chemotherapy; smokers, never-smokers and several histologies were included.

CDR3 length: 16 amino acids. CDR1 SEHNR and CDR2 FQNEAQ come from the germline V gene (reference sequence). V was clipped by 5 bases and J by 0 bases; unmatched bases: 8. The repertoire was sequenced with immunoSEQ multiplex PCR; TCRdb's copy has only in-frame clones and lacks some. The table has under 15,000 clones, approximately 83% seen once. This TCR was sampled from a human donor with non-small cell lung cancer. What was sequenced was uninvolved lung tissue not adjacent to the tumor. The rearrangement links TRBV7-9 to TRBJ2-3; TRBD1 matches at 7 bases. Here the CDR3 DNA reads TGTGCCAGCAGCCCCAGACAGGGCCCTAGCACAGATACGCAGTATTTT. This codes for CASSPRQGPSTDTQYF.